This T cell receptor beta chain originates from a study of T cells in Graves' hyperthyroidism and ophthalmopathy. Overall study findings and caveats: Using 13 V-J features, a model discriminated ophthalmopathy from stable hyperthyroidism.

Using RNA transcripts as the source, TCR beta CDR3 regions were amplified. When the TCR CDR3 underwent first-round RT-PCR, the HTBI primer set was used. TCRdb processed the multiplex PCR reads anew with MiXCR; each CDR3 protein has one entry. Here the sample spans about 610,000 distinct CDR3 sequences, roughly 15% being singletons. This clonotype was recorded a few times. Its antigen remains unknown. This CDR3 comprises 13 residues. Looked up from germline, CDR1 is LNHDA and CDR2 is SQIVND (reference sequence). V shed 7 bases, J shed 4 bases, and the junction held 4 bases outside the gene matches. The chain joins TRBV19 to TRBJ2-5; TRBD1 matches at 9 bases. The sequence was obtained from a middle-aged woman with Graves' ophthalmopathy. The sample comprised blood. The CDR3: CASTRTGAETQYF. CDR3 nucleotides: TGTGCCAGTACTCGGACAGGGGCAGAGACCCAGTACTTC.